Listed below are T cell receptor beta chains from one sample, sequenced in a study of immune evolution from preneoplasia to lung adenocarcinoma. Assay used: immunoSEQ multiplex PCR; TCRdb lists only in-frame clones, some missing. The data show about 14,000 clones, 85% to 90% seen once. The specimen sequenced was FFPE lung adenocarcinoma in situ tissue. These TCRs come from a donor of 70 years or more with lung adenocarcinoma. Each CDR3 is given with its conserved first and last residue. The D gene is left open where the match is weak. Where a row states a size, it is once, few, many or the class of an expanded clone; other rows omit it.

j_call | v_call | d_call | clone_size | cdr3_nt | cdr3_aa
TRBJ2-1 | TRBV7-9 | TRBD2 | NA | TGTGCCAGCAGCAAAACGCCGGGACTAGGATTTGATGAGCAGTTCTTC | CASSKTPGLGFDEQFF
TRBJ2-1 | TRBV7-3 | TRBD1 | NA | TGTGCCAGCAGCTTAAGCGGGACAGGGCGGAATGAGCAGTTCTTC | CASSLSGTGRNEQFF
TRBJ2-2 | TRBV7-2 | NA | NA | TGTGCCAGCAGCTTAGTTTGGGACGCCCAGGGGACCGGGGAGCTGTTTTTT | CASSLVWDAQGTGELFF
TRBJ1-1 | TRBV6-1 | NA | NA | TGTGCCAGCAGTTCACGCGAACACGGAGGAGCTTTCTTT | CASSSREHGGAFF
TRBJ2-3 | TRBV13 | TRBD1 | NA | TGTGCCAGCAGCCTACGGACAGGGGCCACAGATACGCAGTATTTT | CASSLRTGATDTQYF
TRBJ2-7 | TRBV5-6 | NA | NA | TGTGCCAGCAGCTTGGTCGGCAGAACCTACGAGCAGTACTTC | CASSLVGRTYEQYF
TRBJ1-1 | TRBV6-5 | TRBD1 | NA | TGTGCCAGCAGTTACTCGGGACAGAATGAAGTTTTCTTT | CASSYSGQNEVFF
TRBJ2-5 | TRBV5-4 | NA | NA | TGTGCCAGCAGCTTATCCCTAGCGATACAAGAGACCCAGTACTTC | CASSLSLAIQETQYF
TRBJ2-1 | TRBV30 | NA | NA | TGTGCCTGGAAAAAACCTTACAATGAGCAGTTCTTC | CAWKKPYNEQFF
TRBJ1-2 | TRBV29-1 | NA | once | TGCAGCGTTTTCCAGGGTTGGGGATATGGCTACACCTTC | CSVFQGWGYGYTF
TRBJ2-7 | TRBV5-4 | NA | NA | TGTGCCAGCAGCTCAGGGACCGATCCCTACGAGCAGTACTTC | CASSSGTDPYEQYF
TRBJ2-2 | TRBV10-1 | NA | NA | TGCGCCAGCAGTCCCTCCTGGACCGGGGAGCTGTTTTTT | CASSPSWTGELFF
TRBJ2-7 | TRBV21-1 | NA | once | TGTGCCAGCAGCCTCGTAAGGGACAGAGTATACGAGCAGTACTTC | CASSLVRDRVYEQYF
TRBJ2-7 | TRBV18 | TRBD1 | NA | TGTGCCAGCTCTACCAGGGACAGGGGTCCGTACTTC | CASSTRDRGPYF
TRBJ2-2 | TRBV19 | NA | NA | TGTGCCAGTAGGGTTGGGGGGAGCGACACCGGGGAGCTGTTTTTT | CASRVGGSDTGELFF
TRBJ1-2 | TRBV19 | TRBD1 | NA | TGTGCCAGTAGGGAGGAGACAGGGGACTATTCTGTCTATGGCTACACCTTC | CASREETGDYSVYGYTF